Below are 15 T cell receptor beta chains sequenced from a single sample in a study of T cell responses to AZD1222 COVID-19 vaccine. Libraries were prepared by immunoSEQ multiplex PCR; TCRdb keeps only in-frame clonotypes and omits some of them. The sample contains 140,000 to 150,000 clones, 80% to 95% of which appear only once. The sample in question was peripheral blood, obtained on day 0 of AZD1222 vaccination. The receptor set was obtained from an adult in good health.

The chain uses TRBV7-8 and TRBJ1-6; TRBD1 matches at 8 bases. V shed 4 bases and J 9 bases; nucleotides not matched to a gene: 8. Germline V CDR1 and CDR2: SGHVS, FQNEAQ. This CDR3 contains 15 residues. The CDR3 DNA sequence: TGTGCCAGCAGCTCATCCGGACAGGGAGGTTCACCCCTCCACTTT. Translated: CASSSSGQGGSPLHF.

This clone showed up just once. The chain recombines TRBV3-1 (or the pseudogene TRBV3-2) with TRBJ2-2; D remains ambiguous. V was cut by 5 bases and J by 6 bases, with 7 bases left in between. Looked up from germline, CDR1 is LGHDT and CDR2 is YNNKEL (reference sequence). The CDR3 loop spans 12 amino acids. As DNA, the CDR3 is TGTGCCAGCAGCTACTTCGCCGGGGAGCTGTTTTTT. Protein sequence: CASSYFAGELFF.

This clone was detected once. J is TRBJ2-5 and V is TRBV19; 16 nucleotides agree with TRBD2. Germline assignment: CDR1 LNHDA and CDR2 SQIVND (reference sequence). V gave up 10 bases and J gave up 5 bases; unmatched junction bases: 7. This CDR3 has 15 residues. The CDR3 spells CATAPGLAGGETQYF. CDR3 bases: TGTGCCACCGCTCCGGGACTAGCGGGAGGGGAGACCCAGTACTTC. Complete variable domain (other parts from reference TRBV19 and TRBJ2-5): DGGITQSPKYLFRKEGQNVTLSCEQNLNHDAMYWYRQDPGQGLRLIYYSQIVNDFQKGDIAEGYSVSREKKESFPLTVTSAQKNPTAFYLCATAPGLAGGETQYFGPGTRLLVL.

The chain has TRBV2 and TRBJ1-1, with a tentative D call TRBD1 (5 bases). The CDR3 consists of 15 residues. CDR1 SNHLY and CDR2 FYNNEI come from the germline V gene. The V and J ends lost 2 bases and 3 bases respectively, with 13 bases between them. The CDR3 DNA reads as TGTGCCAGCAGTGAACTGACAGCGACCTACACTGAAGCTTTCTTT. It translates to CASSELTATYTEAFF.

The gene calls are TRBV3-1 (or the pseudogene TRBV3-2) and TRBJ2-7; no firm D call. Between the trimmed V and J ends, which lost 1 base and 7 bases, there was a span of 14 bases. This CDR3 comprises 14 residues. The germline V gene encodes CDR1 LGHDT and CDR2 YNNKEL (reference sequence). The CDR3 sequence is CASSQASLFREQYF. CDR3 nucleotides: TGTGCCAGCAGCCAAGCTTCCCTCTTTCGGGAGCAGTACTTC.

This clone was seen only once. This chain joins TRBV6-2 or TRBV6-3 and TRBJ1-1; a possible D gene is TRBD1 (6 bases). Trimming cost V 2 bases and J 1 base, with 23 bases left between them. This CDR3 spans 19 amino acids. The germline V gene encodes CDR1 MNHEY and CDR2 SVGEGT. As DNA, the CDR3 is TGTGCCAGCAGTTACGGCATTTTTACGGGGGGCCGAGGGAACACTGAAGCTTTCTTT. It is translated as CASSYGIFTGGRGNTEAFF.

This clone appeared a single time. The rearrangement uses TRBV9 and TRBJ2-1; D uncertain. The CDR3 runs to 13 residues. From germline, CDR1 is SGDLS and CDR2 YYNGEE. The V end was cut by 4 bases, the J end by 7 bases, with 12 bases between. CDR3 sequence reads: CASSPSNLNEQFF. The CDR3, as DNA: TGTGCCAGCAGCCCATCGAATCTTAATGAGCAGTTCTTC.

The chain carries TRBV11-3 and TRBJ2-1; the D gene is possibly TRBD1 (5 bases). Trimming left V 3 bases short and J 0 bases short, with 15 bases between. The CDR3 is 17 amino acids. Germline loops: CDR1 SGHNT, CDR2 YENEEA. The CDR3 here is CASSLGTTASSYNEQFF. DNA for the CDR3: TGTGCCAGCAGCTTGGGAACGACAGCCAGCTCCTACAATGAGCAGTTCTTC.

The rearrangement uses TRBV6-5 and TRBJ1-1; 7 bases fit TRBD1. The CDR3 consists of 14 residues. V shed 6 bases and J 5 bases; nucleotides not matched to a gene: 9. Germline-derived CDR1 and CDR2 are MNHEY and SVGAGI. The DNA for the CDR3 is TGTGCCAGCAGCCCCTTACAGGGGTGGACTGAAGCTTTCTTT. It yields the protein CASSPLQGWTEAFF.

The J gene is TRBJ2-7, the V gene TRBV7-3; weak D call: TRBD1 (5 bases). In germline, CDR1 is SGHTA, CDR2 FQGTGA. V was trimmed by 5 bases and J by 1 base, leaving 15 bases between them. The CDR3 runs 15 residues. The CDR3 DNA sequence: TGTGCCAGCAGCCTGGTTGGGCAGGGATCCTACGAGCAGTACTTC. This sequence encodes CASSLVGQGSYEQYF. The full variable domain, completed using reference TRBV7-3 and TRBJ2-7, is GAGVSQTPSNKVTEKGKYVELRCDPISGHTALYWYRQSLGQGPEFLIYFQGTGAADDSGLPNDRFFAVRPEGSVSTLKIQRTERGDSAVYLCASSLVGQGSYEQYFGPGTRLTVT.

This rearrangement joins TRBV7-2 to TRBJ2-1; TRBD2 matches 8 bases. V shed 0 bases and J 6 bases; nucleotides not matched to a gene: 1. Germline V gene sequence: CDR1 SGHTA, CDR2 FQGNSA. The CDR3 loop spans 14 amino acids. In DNA, the CDR3 is TGTGCCAGCAGCTTAGCGCGGGAGGTCAATGAGCAGTTCTTC. Translated, it gives CASSLAREVNEQFF.

The V and J genes are TRBV7-9 and TRBJ2-7, with D perhaps TRBD1 (5 bases). V was shortened by 5 bases and J by 3 bases, with 17 bases between the two germline ends. CDR3 length: 15 residues. From germline, CDR1 is SEHNR and CDR2 FQNEAQ (reference sequence). The CDR3 region has the DNA TGTGCCAGCAGCCCCTCGGGCGGACAAGACTACGAGCAGTACTTC. This translates into CASSPSGGQDYEQYF.

In DNA, the CDR3 is TGTGCCAGCAGCGCCGAAGGACTCACCAAGCAGTATTTT. It codes for CASSAEGLTKQYF. V gene TRBV9 combines with J gene TRBJ2-3, with D possibly TRBD2 on 5 matching bases. The CDR3 consists of 13 residues. Deletions cut 3 bases from V and 11 bases from J, with 16 bases between. CDR1 is SGDLS and CDR2 is YYNGEE in the germline V gene.

The chain links TRBV6-5 to TRBJ1-5, with no clear D. CDR3 length: 14 amino acids. Per germline, CDR1 MNHEY and CDR2 SVGAGI. Trimming took 6 bases from V and 1 from J, leaving 10 bases between them. CDR3 residues: CASSPVNSNQPQHF. For the CDR3, the DNA is TGTGCCAGCAGCCCCGTCAACAGCAATCAGCCCCAGCATTTT.

The chain has TRBV27 and TRBJ2-1; D is ambiguous. The CDR3 runs 13 residues. Germline CDR1 reads MNHEY; CDR2 reads SMNVEV (reference sequence). V was clipped by 7 bases and J by 2 bases, with 9 bases between them. CDR3 loop: CASTASAYNEQFF. The CDR3 DNA follows: TGTGCCAGCACCGCATCCGCCTACAATGAGCAGTTCTTC.